This T cell receptor beta chain stems from a study of Ad26.COV2.S vaccination and SARS-CoV-2 variants. The CDR3 has 16 residues. The V gene's germline CDR1 is SGHTA and CDR2 FQGNSA. With 8 bases removed from V and 1 base from J, the gap between germline ends came to 18 bases. Measured with immunoSEQ multiplex PCR; TCRdb has only the in-frame clones, and not every one. Of about 680,000 clones in the sample, 89% were seen once. Treatment specified: roughly 20 received Ad26.COV2.S at low or high dose, single or two shots; several received placebo; per-sample allocation not given. After the first vaccine or placebo injection, samples were drawn on day 63. An adult donor aged 18-55 years was enrolled in Boston.

The sample was peripheral blood, taken in a trial of Ad26.COV2.S vaccine versus placebo. The chain uses TRBV7-2 and TRBJ2-1; D tentatively reads TRBD1 or TRBD2 (6 bases each). The sequence was obtained from a person aged 18-60 years who received the Ad26.COV2.S COVID-19 vaccine or a placebo. CDR3 region: CASGKWGAISYNEQFF. The CDR3 DNA sequence: TGTGCCAGCGGGAAATGGGGGGCGATTTCCTACAATGAGCAGTTCTTC.